These 19 T cell receptor beta chains were sequenced from one sample in a study of T cells in women clearing cervical HPV infection. TCRdb's copy holds only in-frame clones and misses some; the assay was immunoSEQ multiplex PCR. Found here are about 39,000 clones; the top ten clones hold under 8.5%. Sequencing was performed on blood buffy coat. All receptors derive from a woman aged 18 to 69 with a cervical HPV16 infection that either progressed to CIN3+ or cleared (not recorded which).

CDR3: CASSESAGYQPQHF. The part of the CDR3 DNA that was read is TGTGCCAGCAGTGAATCGGCAGGGTATCAGCCC. The V gene is TRBV6-1, the J gene TRBJ1-5; D may be TRBD1 (5 bases). The read falls 3 residues short of the CDR3 end, and the missing part is taken from the germline J gene. The CDR3 spans 14 residues. Germline loops: CDR1 MNHNS, CDR2 SASEGT. V shed 2 bases and J shed 5 bases, with 10 bases lying between them.

Remarks on this clone: The sequence runs out 3 residues before the end of the CDR3; the remainder is reconstructed from the germline J gene. The V and J genes are TRBV19 and TRBJ2-7, with a possible D match to TRBD1 (5 bases). The CDR3 contains 15 residues. The germline gives CDR1 LNHDA, CDR2 SQIVND (reference sequence). V lost 3 bases and J 2 bases, leaving 14 bases between the germline ends. Incomplete CDR3 DNA: TGTGCCAGTAGTATTGCAGGGAAAGGTACCTACGAG. Its translation: CASSIAGKGTYE. The whole CDR3 protein reads CASSIAGKGTYEQYF. Full variable domain (missing parts from reference TRBV19 and TRBJ2-7): DGGITQSPKYLFRKEGQNVTLSCEQNLNHDAMYWYRQDPGQGLRLIYYSQIVNDFQKGDIAEGYSVSREKKESFPLTVTSAQKNPTAFYLCASSIAGKGTYEQYFGPGTRLTVT.

Concerning this clone: The read ends 3 residues shy of where the CDR3 ends; the end is completed using the germline J gene. V and J are TRBV19 and TRBJ2-4; 10 nucleotides align to TRBD1. The CDR3 is 15 residues long. Per germline, CDR1 LNHDA and CDR2 SQIVND (reference sequence). The CDR3 region is CASSTRQGANYDQYF. Partial CDR3 DNA: TGTGCCAGTAGTACCCGACAGGGGGCGAACTATGAT.

Concerning this clone itself: The CDR3 is cut off 3 residues early in the read; its end comes from the germline J gene. The rearrangement uses TRBV7-9 and TRBJ1-1; no reliable D call. The length of the CDR3 is 13 residues. CDR1 is SEHNR, CDR2 FQNEAQ, per germline (reference sequence). The part of the CDR3 DNA that was read is TGTGCCAGCAGCTTAGTTGGCTACGACTTA. Protein sequence: CASSLVGYDL. The entire CDR3 reads CASSLVGYDLAFF.

Notes on this clone: The CDR3 goes on 3 residues after the read ends, and that part is filled in from the germline J gene. The chain uses TRBV5-1 and TRBJ2-2; 7 bases are shared with TRBD2. With 5 bases clipped from V and 0 bases from J, the junction kept 4 bases outside the gene matches. The CDR3 loop spans 15 amino acids. Germline V lookup: CDR1 SGHRS, CDR2 YFSETQ. The CDR3 is CASRRDYTNTGELFF. CDR3 DNA (partial): TGCGCCAGCAGGAGGGACTACACGAACACCGGGGAG.

Partial CDR3 DNA: TGTGCCAGTAGTTCGGGGGAAATCGCTGAA. It is translated as CASSSGEIAE. The whole CDR3 region reads CASSSGEIAEAFF. The gene calls are TRBV19 and TRBJ1-1; D might be TRBD1 (5 bases). The read stops 3 residues short of the end of the CDR3; the missing end is completed from the germline J gene. The CDR3 consists of 13 residues. V shed 5 bases and J shed 6 bases, with 13 bases lying between them. Germline lookup yields CDR1 LNHDA and CDR2 SQIVND (reference sequence).

Turning to this clone: From the germline J gene comes the end of the CDR3, since the read stops 3 residues before it. The chain combines TRBV5-1 with TRBJ2-7, with 11 bases fitting TRBD2. The CDR3 contains 17 residues. J was trimmed by 6 bases and V by 4 bases; bases with no gene match: 15. CDR1 is SGHRS, CDR2 YFSETQ, per germline. The CDR3 region is CASSAKLAGDTPSEQYF. The CDR3 bases that were read are TGCGCCAGCAGCGCTAAACTAGCGGGAGACACCCCCTCCGAG.

Remarks on this clone: The CDR3 is cut off 3 residues early in the read; its end comes from the germline J gene. The chain couples TRBV7-2 to TRBJ2-5, with 8 bases that match TRBD2. The CDR3 loop spans 14 amino acids. Germline V CDR1 and CDR2: SGHTA, FQGNSA. With V trimmed by 5 bases and J by 2 bases, 4 bases remained unmatched. Partial CDR3 DNA: TGTGCCAGCAGCCCCGGGGGGGGGCAAGAGACC. This codes for CASSPGGGQET. The complete CDR3 reads CASSPGGGQETQYF.

About this clone itself: The read gets to within 3 residues of the CDR3 end, and the germline J gene fills in the rest. The chain employs TRBV7-2 and TRBJ2-1; possibly TRBD1 for D (5 bases). V was shortened by 6 bases and J by 7 bases, with 16 bases between the two germline ends. This CDR3 contains 14 residues. CDR1 is SGHTA, CDR2 FQGNSA, per germline. The DNA read from the CDR3 is TGTGCCAGCAGGGAAGGGGCGATGGGGAATGAG. Translating it yields CASREGAMGNE. The CDR3, in full, reads CASREGAMGNEQFF.

In regard to this clone: The CDR3 end is not reached by the read, which stops 3 residues before it; the germline J gene fills it in. The V call is TRBV28, the J call TRBJ2-1, with 9 bases identical to TRBD1. The germline V gene encodes CDR1 MDHEN and CDR2 SYDVKM. The junction had 9 bases not matched to a gene; V was cut back by 6 bases and J by 6 bases. The CDR3 runs 15 residues. The CDR3 sequence: CASSLPGQGLNEQFF. Partial CDR3 DNA: TGTGCCAGCAGCCTACCGGGACAGGGCCTCAATGAG.

Note on this clone: The read falls 3 residues short of the CDR3 end, and the missing part is taken from the germline J gene. The chain recombines TRBV19 with TRBJ2-4, with 10 bases fitting TRBD2. This CDR3 has 17 residues. Germline V lookup: CDR1 LNHDA, CDR2 SQIVND (reference sequence). J lost 0 bases, V lost 3 bases, and 5 bases had no gene match. CDR3 bases read: TGTGCCAGTAGTATGCTAGCGGGGGACCTAGCCAAAAACATT. This codes for CASSMLAGDLAKNI. The whole CDR3 sequence is CASSMLAGDLAKNIQYF.

The part of the CDR3 DNA that was read is TGCAGTGCTTTTATAACCGGGTTGGCAACTGGGAATGAG. It specifies CSAFITGLATGNE. Given in full, the CDR3 is CSAFITGLATGNEQFF. The chain couples TRBV20-1 to TRBJ2-1; D is unclear. The read gets to within 3 residues of the CDR3 end, and the germline J gene fills in the rest. Germline V gene lookup returns CDR1 DFQATT and CDR2 SNEGSKA (reference sequence). Trimming stripped 5 bases from V and 7 bases from J, with 24 bases between. The CDR3 spans 16 residues.

Concerning this clone: The read stops 3 residues short of the end of the CDR3; the missing end is completed from the germline J gene. The chain is built from TRBV7-9 and TRBJ1-1, with 7 bases fitting TRBD1. The CDR3 is made up of 13 amino acids. V shed 5 bases and J 3 bases; nucleotides not matched to a gene: 3. CDR1 is SEHNR, CDR2 FQNEAQ, per germline (reference sequence). The part of the CDR3 DNA that was read is TGTGCCAGCAGCCGACAGGGATACACTGAA. This gives the protein CASSRQGYTE. The whole CDR3 protein reads CASSRQGYTEAFF.

On this clone: The CDR3 end falls 3 residues outside the read, so it is completed with the germline J gene. The genes are TRBV19 and TRBJ1-2; the match to TRBD1 covers 8 bases. Germline V gene data show CDR1 as LNHDA and CDR2 as SQIVND (reference sequence). The CDR3 length is 13 residues. CDR3 DNA (partial): TGTGCCACCGCGGGACAGGTCCTTGGCGAC. This translates into CATAGQVLGD. The complete CDR3 protein is CATAGQVLGDYTF.

As concerns this clone: The CDR3 is cut off 3 residues early in the read; its end comes from the germline J gene. The rearrangement joins TRBV29-1 to TRBJ2-7; possibly TRBD1 for D (6 bases). CDR1 is SQVTM, CDR2 ANQGSEA, per germline. The CDR3 runs to 14 residues. With 7 bases removed from V and 0 bases from J, the gap between germline ends came to 16 bases. The CDR3 bases that were read are TGCAGCGCGGCGACAGGTTCCAGCTCCTACGAG. Protein sequence: CSAATGSSSYE. The entire CDR3 is CSAATGSSSYEQYF.

Worth noting for this clone: The observed sequence ends 3 residues before the CDR3 terminus, with the missing tail filled in from the germline J gene. The genes are TRBV11-3 and TRBJ2-3, with a tentative D call TRBD2 (6 bases). V gave up 8 bases and J gave up 3 bases, with 9 bases separating them. CDR1 is SGHNT, CDR2 YENEEA, per germline. The CDR3 loop spans 12 amino acids. CDR3 protein: CASAGHTDTQYF. The sequenced CDR3 bases are TGTGCCAGCGCGGGGCATACAGATACG.

Here the CDR3 reads CASGPTGTGGFGGPYNEQFF. The sequenced CDR3 bases are TGTGCTAGTGGTCCAACTGGGACAGGGGGCTTCGGGGGCCCCTACAATGAG. The chain joins TRBV12-5 to TRBJ2-1; 12 bases match TRBD1. The read gets to within 3 residues of the CDR3 end, and the germline J gene fills in the rest. The V gene's germline CDR1 is LGHNT and CDR2 FRNRAP. After removal of 5 bases from V and 2 bases from J, the junction contained 16 bases not matched to a gene. The CDR3 spans 20 residues.

CDR3 protein: CASSLGTGVREKLFF. CDR3 DNA, as far as it was read: TGTGCCAGCAGCTTGGGGACAGGCGTACGGGAAAAA. The chain carries TRBV11-2 and TRBJ1-4; 8 bases agree with TRBD1. The read ends 3 residues shy of where the CDR3 ends; the end is completed using the germline J gene. The CDR3 spans 15 residues. Trimming at V came to 3 bases and at J to 8 bases, leaving 8 bases not matched to a gene. Germline CDR1 SGHAT, CDR2 FQNNGV.

Concerning this clone: The read gets to within 3 residues of the CDR3 end, and the germline J gene fills in the rest. The chain joins TRBV7-2 to TRBJ2-7, with TRBD2 identical over 9 bases. Unmatched junction bases numbered 3, after V lost 3 bases and J lost 0 bases. The CDR3 sequence is 15 residues long. Germline V lookup: CDR1 SGHTA, CDR2 FQGNSA. CDR3 DNA, as far as it was read: TGTGCCAGCAGCTTTTGGCGGGGGGGCTCCTACGAG. Its protein is CASSFWRGGSYE. The full CDR3 reads CASSFWRGGSYEQYF.